This T cell receptor (beta chain) derives from a study of radiotherapy plus CTLA-4 blockade in lung cancer. The study, taken as a whole, reports: An expansion of tumor-derived TCR clones occurred in blood after radiotherapy plus ipilimumab.

CDR1 and CDR2 (germline): LNHDA, SQIVND (reference sequence). The CDR3 is 15 residues long. V dropped 5 bases and J dropped 2; count of bases not matched to a gene: 6. Sequenced by immunoSEQ multiplex PCR; TCRdb stores in-frame clones only, minus some. The repertoire holds 80,000 or so clones, with 70% to 85% as singletons. On this clone: Its target is unknown.

Chemo-refractory metastatic non-small-cell lung cancer patients underwent focal radiation alongside CTLA-4 blockade with ipilimumab. This receptor was taken from a human donor with non-small cell lung cancer who had stable disease on radiotherapy plus ipilimumab. The chain carries TRBV19 and TRBJ2-7, with TRBD1 matching 10 bases. The sample consisted of peripheral blood, taken from a patient treated with radiotherapy plus ipilimumab. The CDR3 sequence: CASSAPGTGAYEQYF. As DNA, the CDR3 is TGTGCCAGTAGTGCCCCCGGGACAGGGGCCTACGAGCAGTACTTC. Supplemented by reference TRBV19 and TRBJ2-7, the full variable domain reads DGGITQSPKYLFRKEGQNVTLSCEQNLNHDAMYWYRQDPGQGLRLIYYSQIVNDFQKGDIAEGYSVSREKKESFPLTVTSAQKNPTAFYLCASSAPGTGAYEQYFGPGTRLTVT.